This T cell receptor (beta chain) was captured by sequencing in a study of post-analysis software for immune sequencing data (dated by TCRdb to the mid-2010s). In terms of the full investigation: Relapsing-remitting, secondary progressive and progressive-relapsing multiple sclerosis were recorded as disease courses, and subtype annotation was lacking for some patients. The multiple sclerosis patient repertoires were compared with more than 10 previously published healthy control repertoires from donors aged roughly 6 to 25 years. A subset of samples was prepared in parallel using single-end sample barcoding, then pooled and co-amplified after Illumina adapter ligation.

The library was generated by PCR. This sample was sequenced with an Illumina HiSeq 2500. To reduce PCR and sequencing biases, unique molecular identifiers were built into the TCR beta cDNA libraries. Every 1 to 10 million input T cells yielded roughly 0.5 million cDNA molecules, meaning each molecule approximated one T cell. Patient libraries were prepared and sequenced with the same protocol used for the earlier healthy control dataset. Samples belonging to the same batch were prepared together, multiplexed and sequenced on a shared HiSeq lane. The original methods were these. MIGEC was used to process the raw barcoded reads, and molecular identifier groups with only a single read were discarded before consensus assembly and CDR3 extraction. VDJtools was used for post-analysis of the clonotype tables, with diversity normalized by down-sampling every dataset to the smallest sample size. In repertoire overlap clustering, CDR3 amino acid sequences, but not nucleotide sequences, were matched to correct batch-related cross-sample contamination. TCRdb reprocessed the public reads (quality trimming at Q25 with fastp, clone calling with MiXCR) and kept in-frame beta chains. Each CDR3 protein appears once, grouped with its most common genes and DNA. In this record, the V and J calls reflect TCRdb's handling and not the investigators' own analysis. This sample is represented by 550,000 to 700,000 distinct CDR3 sequences; roughly 45% of them were singletons. Around 1.7% of the sample goes to the ten largest clones.

TCR beta repertoires were profiled from peripheral blood of 10 to 15 young patients with multiple sclerosis to demonstrate the VDJtools post-analysis software. Multiple sclerosis patients were children and adolescents aged roughly 6 to 17 years. For this clonotype: It lacks a known antigen. One junction end does not reproduce the germline sequence, and a read error may be involved.

Spanning cysteine to phenylalanine, the CDR3 consists of 18 amino acids. Only the CDR3 DNA is retained, 54 bases long and in frame from the first base. From a lookup of the germline V gene, CDR1 and CDR2 are MNHEY and SVGAGI. What the study reported, not specific to this receptor: Normalized Chao1 diversity was significantly lower in multiple sclerosis patients than controls, suggesting substantial peripheral T-cell clonal expansion. Four or five TRBV segments, including TRBV5-6, TRBV5-1 and TRBV20-1, were significantly more frequent in patients than controls. Direct clustering with F measure showed strong co-clustering of samples prepared in the same batch, prompting a batch-effect correction. The control group was slightly older than the multiple sclerosis patient group.

The chain is assembled from TRBV6-5 and TRBJ2-7, with the D segment possibly TRBD1 or TRBD2, each aligning over 5 bases. Judging by the DNA end, TRBJ2-5 fits better; the J call may be wrong. This sequence originates from a girl aged 10 to 17 with multiple sclerosis. The source material was blood. The DNA sequence is TGTGCCAGTAGTTTTGGGACCGGATTTTCGGGAACAATGGAGACCCAGTACTTC. Its protein is CASSFGTGFSGTMETQYF.